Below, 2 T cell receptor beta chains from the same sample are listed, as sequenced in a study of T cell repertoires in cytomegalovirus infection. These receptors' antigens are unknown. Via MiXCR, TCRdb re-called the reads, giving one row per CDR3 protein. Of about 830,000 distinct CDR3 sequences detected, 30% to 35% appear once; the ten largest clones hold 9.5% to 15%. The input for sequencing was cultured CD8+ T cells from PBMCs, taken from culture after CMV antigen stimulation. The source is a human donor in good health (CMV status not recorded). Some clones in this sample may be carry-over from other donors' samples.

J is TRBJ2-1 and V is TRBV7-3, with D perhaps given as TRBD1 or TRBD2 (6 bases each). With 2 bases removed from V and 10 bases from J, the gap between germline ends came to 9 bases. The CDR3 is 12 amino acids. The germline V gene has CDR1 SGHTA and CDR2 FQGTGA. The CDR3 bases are TGTGCCAGCAGCTTAGACGGGGGCGAGCAGTTCTTC. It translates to CASSLDGGEQFF.

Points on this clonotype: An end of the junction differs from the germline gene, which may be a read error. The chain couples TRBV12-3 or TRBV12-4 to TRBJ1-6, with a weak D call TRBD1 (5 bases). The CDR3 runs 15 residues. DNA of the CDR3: TGTGCCAGCAGCCCAACCGACAGTCGAAATTCGCCCCTCCACTTT. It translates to CASSPTDSRNSPLHF.